This TCR beta chain is from a study of blood T cell repertoires in COVID-19. In this sample, this clone turned up once. V was pared by 0 bases and J by 1 base, with 6 bases between. Germline V gives CDR1 SQVTM, CDR2 ANQGSEA. This CDR3 has 13 amino acids. Some clones are missing from TCRdb's copy, which holds only in-frame ones; the method was immunoSEQ multiplex PCR. The data contain about 100,000 clones, under 90% of them singletons. The V and J genes are TRBV29-1 and TRBJ1-1; no firm D call. This TCR was sampled from a human donor in a cohort sampled during active COVID-19. Sequencing was carried out using peripheral blood. In DNA form, the CDR3 reads TGCAGCGTTGAAGACAGCGAGAACACTGAAGCTTTCTTT. This gives the protein CSVEDSENTEAFF.